This TCR beta chain came from a study of blood T cell repertoires in COVID-19. Only in-frame clones appear in the TCRdb table, and some are missing; sequencing was by immunoSEQ multiplex PCR. The sample records fewer than 120,000 clones, about 85% being singletons. V lost 6 bases to trimming and J lost 2 bases; unmatched junction nucleotides: 4. CDR1 and CDR2 from the germline V gene are LNHNV and YYDKDF (reference sequence). The CDR3 totals 16 residues. The rearrangement uses TRBV15 and TRBJ2-1, with 13 bases fitting TRBD2. Sequenced sample: peripheral blood. This clonotype was sampled from a human donor in a cohort sampled during active COVID-19. CDR3 sequence (DNA): TGTGCCACCAGACGGACTAGCGGGGGTCCCTACAATGAGCAGTTCTTC. Its translation is CATRRTSGGPYNEQFF.